Presented here are 18 T cell receptor beta chains from one specimen sequenced in a study of CD8 T cells in Susac syndrome. Random hexamers were used to reverse transcribe the RNA input (about 0.5 to 1 ug). One entry per CDR3 protein results from TCRdb running MiXCR on the immunoSEQ multiplex PCR reads. The sample contains roughly 200,000 distinct CDR3 sequences, under 97% of which appear only once. Sequencing used CD4+ T cells from PBMCs. These TCRs come from a human donor with multiple sclerosis.

The chain is built from TRBV29-1 and TRBJ2-5, with a weak D call TRBD2 (6 bases). The CDR3 runs to 14 residues. The V and J ends lost 6 bases and 1 base respectively, with 15 bases between them. The germline V gene has CDR1 SQVTM and CDR2 ANQGSEA. CDR3 nucleotides: TGCAGCGTCTGGAGGGCGGGTACCCAAGAGACCCAGTACTTC. It translates to CSVWRAGTQETQYF.

The chain links TRBV5-4 to TRBJ2-1, with D perhaps matching TRBD2 (6 bases). The germline gives CDR1 SGHNT, CDR2 YYREEE (reference sequence). V was pared by 4 bases and J by 1 base, with 12 bases between. CDR3 length: 15 amino acids. The CDR3, as DNA: TGTGCCAGCAGCCCCGGGGGTCGGTCCTACAATGAGCAGTTCTTC. Its translation: CASSPGGRSYNEQFF.

This clonotype was observed a single time. This rearrangement joins TRBV12-5 to TRBJ1-1; D is uncertain. The CDR3 is 13 residues long. Germline assignment: CDR1 LGHNT and CDR2 FRNRAP. V was pared by 1 base and J by 5 bases, with 8 bases between. The CDR3 region is CASGLESGTEAFF. The CDR3 coding sequence is TGTGCTAGTGGTTTGGAGTCGGGGACTGAAGCTTTCTTT. The variable domain in full, completed from reference TRBV12-5 and TRBJ1-1, reads DARVTQTPRHKVTEMGQEVTMRCQPILGHNTVFWYRQTMMQGLELLAYFRNRAPLDDSGMPKDRFSAEMPDATLATLKIQPSEPRDSAVYFCASGLESGTEAFFGQGTRLTVV.

This clonotype was found once. This chain joins TRBV9 and TRBJ1-2, with D perhaps TRBD1 (6 bases). Trimming pared 0 bases from V and 7 bases from J, leaving 13 bases between. Per the germline V gene, CDR1 is SGDLS and CDR2 is YYNGEE. The CDR3 is made up of 14 amino acids. This CDR3 is CASSVELQGSGYTF. The CDR3 DNA sequence: TGTGCCAGCAGCGTAGAGCTACAGGGCAGTGGCTACACCTTC.

The chain employs TRBV13 and TRBJ2-1; D possibly matches TRBD1 or TRBD2 (5 bases each). Germline values: CDR1 PRHDT, CDR2 FYEKMQ (reference sequence). V shed 5 bases and J shed 6 bases, with 14 bases lying between them. The CDR3 has 14 residues. The CDR3 loop reads CASSLPGTTNEQFF. CDR3 nucleotide sequence: TGTGCCAGCAGCCTTCCCGGGACGACCAATGAGCAGTTCTTC.

The chain uses TRBV20-1 and TRBJ2-3; no definite D call. The CDR3 consists of 13 residues. The germline CDR1 and CDR2 sequences are DFQATT and SNEGSKA (reference sequence). With 3 bases removed from V and 2 bases from J, the gap between germline ends came to 9 bases. The CDR3 DNA is TGCAGTGCTAGGTGGAGTCTCACAGATACGCAGTATTTT. Protein: CSARWSLTDTQYF.

This clonotype occurred once. The chain carries TRBV30 and TRBJ2-3, with D hard to call. Germline V CDR1 and CDR2: GTSNPN, SVGIG (reference sequence). V was trimmed by 0 bases and J by 4 bases, leaving 26 bases between them. The CDR3 is made up of 19 amino acids. Here the CDR3 reads CAWSVLKSAGRGWSDTQYF. CDR3 in DNA: TGTGCCTGGAGTGTACTTAAGTCCGCAGGACGCGGTTGGTCAGATACGCAGTATTTT.

CDR3: CASSRRSSGANVLTF. In DNA, the CDR3 is TGTGCCAGCAGCCGCCGGAGCTCTGGGGCCAACGTCCTGACTTTC. This chain uses TRBV11-2 with TRBJ2-6; no clear D gene. The length of the CDR3 is 15 residues. Per germline, CDR1 SGHAT and CDR2 FQNNGV. V was trimmed by 5 bases and J by 0 bases, leaving 8 bases between them.

This chain connects TRBV30 to TRBJ1-2; the D gene is possibly TRBD1 (5 bases). The CDR3 spans 15 residues. V was pared by 5 bases and J by 4 bases, with 20 bases between. The germline V gene encodes CDR1 GTSNPN and CDR2 SVGIG (reference sequence). CDR3 in amino acids: CAWWHSGGAFYGYTF. The DNA for the CDR3 is TGTGCCTGGTGGCACAGCGGTGGGGCTTTCTATGGCTACACCTTC. Drawing the rest from reference TRBV30 and TRBJ1-2, the complete variable domain is SQTIHQWPATLVQPVGSPLSLECTVEGTSNPNLYWYRQAAGRGLQLLFYSVGIGQISSEVPQNLSASRPQDRQFILSSKKLLLSDSGFYLCAWWHSGGAFYGYTFGSGTRLTVV.

This clonotype was seen a few times. This chain links TRBV18 with TRBJ2-7; the match to TRBD1 covers 8 bases. V was pared by 4 bases and J by 3 bases, with 8 bases of the junction left unmatched. This CDR3 comprises 15 residues. Per the germline V gene, CDR1 is KGHSH and CDR2 is LQKENI. As DNA, the CDR3 is TGTGCCAGCTCACTAGCCGGGACAGGAGACTACGAGCAGTACTTC. It specifies CASSLAGTGDYEQYF. The full variable domain, with the rest looked up from reference TRBV18 and TRBJ2-7, is NAGVMQNPRHLVRRRGQEARLRCSPMKGHSHVYWYRQLPEEGLKFMVYLQKENIIDESGMPKERFSAEFPKEGPSILRIQQVVRGDSAAYFCASSLAGTGDYEQYFGPGTRLTVT.

The rearrangement links TRBV15 to TRBJ1-6; D remains ambiguous. Germline assignment: CDR1 LNHNV and CDR2 YYDKDF (reference sequence). V gave up 1 base and J gave up 7 bases, with 8 bases separating them. CDR3 size: 14 residues. DNA for the CDR3: TGTGCCACCAGCAGAGTGTCTGTGAATTCACCCCTCCACTTT. As protein: CATSRVSVNSPLHF.

The chain couples TRBV3-1 to TRBJ1-5, with D tentatively TRBD1 (5 bases). CDR1 and CDR2 from the germline V gene are LGHDT and YNNKEL (reference sequence). Deletions cut 1 base from V and 6 bases from J, with 10 bases between. This CDR3 is 14 amino acids long. CDR3 loop: CASSQVSRGQPQHF. The CDR3 DNA reads TGTGCCAGCAGCCAAGTCAGTAGGGGTCAGCCCCAGCATTTT.

The chain joins TRBV20-1 to TRBJ1-2; possible D gene TRBD1, 6 bases. The CDR3 is made up of 15 amino acids. Germline-derived CDR1 and CDR2 are DFQATT and SNEGSKA (reference sequence). Trimming took 2 bases from V and 4 from J, leaving 17 bases between them. Written as DNA, the CDR3 is TGCAGTGCTAGACGGGCCACGGGGGCGACCTATGGCTACACCTTC. It yields the protein CSARRATGATYGYTF.

V gene TRBV9 combines with J gene TRBJ2-1, with a possible D match to TRBD1 (6 bases). The V end was cut by 3 bases, the J end by 0 bases, with 10 bases between. This CDR3 is 15 amino acids long. Germline V gene lookup returns CDR1 SGDLS and CDR2 YYNGEE. CDR3 bases: TGTGCCAGCAGCGGGAAGGGGGTCTCCTACAATGAGCAGTTCTTC. This gives the protein CASSGKGVSYNEQFF.

With respect to this clonotype: At one of its ends the junction is not consistent with the germline gene, which may arise from a read error. The V and J genes are TRBV3-1 and TRBJ1-2, with D possibly TRBD1 on 5 matching bases. Germline CDR1 is LGHDT and CDR2 is YNNKEL (reference sequence). The CDR3 extends over 14 amino acids. CDR3 in amino acids: CASSQAGTNYGYTF. The CDR3 DNA is TGTGCCAGCAGCCAAGCAGGGACTAATTATGGCTACACCTTC.

V usage is TRBV18 and J usage is TRBJ1-5; tentative D call: TRBD1 (5 bases). Germline assignment: CDR1 KGHSH and CDR2 LQKENI. The germline V and J ends were trimmed by 4 bases and 5 bases, with 15 bases remaining between them. The CDR3 runs 15 residues. The CDR3 reads CASSLGAGSDQPQHF. The CDR3 DNA follows: TGTGCCAGCTCACTTGGGGCAGGGTCCGATCAGCCCCAGCATTTT.

This clonotype was observed a single time. This chain links TRBV2 with TRBJ2-7; TRBD1 aligns across 9 bases. The length of the CDR3 is 13 residues. Per germline, CDR1 SNHLY and CDR2 FYNNEI. Losses at the gene ends were 7 bases for V and 8 bases for J; bases not matched to a gene: 9. The CDR3 DNA sequence: TGTGCCAGCATGGACAGGGGAGGTATGAAGCAGTACTTC. This gives the protein CASMDRGGMKQYF.

This chain joins TRBV2 and TRBJ2-6, with D hard to call. Germline V gene data show CDR1 as SNHLY and CDR2 as FYNNEI. This CDR3 is built from 14 residues. V lost 7 bases to trimming and J lost 0 bases, with 7 bases between them. CDR3 region: CASISGSGANVLTF. CDR3 DNA sequence: TGTGCCAGCATATCGGGCTCTGGGGCCAACGTCCTGACTTTC.